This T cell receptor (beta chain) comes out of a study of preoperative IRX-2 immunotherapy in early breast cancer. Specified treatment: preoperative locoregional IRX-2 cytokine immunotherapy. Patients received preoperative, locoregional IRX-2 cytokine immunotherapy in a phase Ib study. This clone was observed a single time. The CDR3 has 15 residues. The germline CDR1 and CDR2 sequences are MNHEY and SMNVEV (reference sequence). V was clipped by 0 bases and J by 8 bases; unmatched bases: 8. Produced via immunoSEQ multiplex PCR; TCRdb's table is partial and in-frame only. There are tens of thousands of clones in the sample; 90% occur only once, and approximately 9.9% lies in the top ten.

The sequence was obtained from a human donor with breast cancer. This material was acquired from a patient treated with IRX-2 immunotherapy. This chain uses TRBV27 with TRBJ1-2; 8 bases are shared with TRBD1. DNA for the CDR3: TGTGCCAGCAGTTTATCGGCCAGGGGGCAAGGGGGCTACACCTTC. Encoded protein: CASSLSARGQGGYTF.